This TCR beta chain comes out of a study of breast tumors, draining lymph nodes, adjacent tissues. The lymph nodes were axillary draining lymph nodes from breast cancer patients. Study-level findings and limits: Tumor TCR diversity was below lymph nodes but above nontumor tissue.

In TCRdb, the multiplex PCR reads were re-called with MiXCR into one record per CDR3 protein. The sample lists tens of thousands of distinct CDR3 sequences; roughly 20% were seen once. In germline, CDR1 is MNHEY, CDR2 SVGAGI. Germline trimming cut 0 bases from V and 6 bases from J; bases unmatched to any gene: 8. This CDR3 comprises 16 residues. This clonotype was seen repeatedly, ten times or more. Antigen unknown. This receptor was identified in a female donor with breast cancer. Some clones in this sample may be carry-over from other donors' samples. Sample: axillary lymph node tissue. This rearrangement joins TRBV6-5 to TRBJ1-5, with 7 bases that match TRBD1. CDR3 amino acids: CASSYSSRQGRQPQHF. In DNA form, the CDR3 reads TGTGCCAGCAGTTACTCGAGTAGACAGGGCCGTCAGCCCCAGCATTTT.